Listed below are T cell receptor beta chains from one sample, sequenced in a study of cytomegalovirus exposure and HLA in healthy donors. Here immunoSEQ multiplex PCR was the method, and the copy in TCRdb shows in-frame clones only, minus some. The sample lists about 280,000 clones, around 85% occurring once. Sequencing was done on a sample of PBMCs. The receptors here all came from a woman under 30 in good health and CMV-seronegative. CDR3s include the opening cysteine and the closing phenylalanine or tryptophan. A D gene is named only where the DNA matches it firmly. The size field is filled for only some rows; it gives once, few, many or a size class.

clone size: NA; D gene: NA; J gene: TRBJ2-1; V gene: TRBV11-3; CDR3 DNA: TGTGCCAGCAGCCCCCGGGACTTTCTGTTCTTC; CDR3 protein: CASSPRDFLFF
clone size: NA; D gene: NA; J gene: TRBJ1-5; V gene: TRBV7-9; CDR3 DNA: TGTGCCAGCAGCTTAGGGTCGGGTCTCAATCAGCCCCAGCATTTT; CDR3 protein: CASSLGSGLNQPQHF
clone size: NA; D gene: NA; J gene: TRBJ2-1; V gene: TRBV30; CDR3 DNA: TGTGCCTGGAGTGAGCTCAGCGAGGACAATGAGCAGTTCTTC; CDR3 protein: CAWSELSEDNEQFF
clone size: NA; D gene: TRBD2; J gene: TRBJ2-7; V gene: TRBV7-9; CDR3 DNA: TGTGCCAGCAGCTTAGCGGGGGGGACCTACGAGCAGTACTTC; CDR3 protein: CASSLAGGTYEQYF
clone size: NA; D gene: NA; J gene: TRBJ2-1; V gene: TRBV15; CDR3 DNA: TGTGCCACCAGCTTGCTTAGCGGCTCCTACAATGAGCAGTTCTTC; CDR3 protein: CATSLLSGSYNEQFF
clone size: NA; D gene: NA; J gene: TRBJ2-5; V gene: TRBV5-6; CDR3 DNA: TGTGCCAGCGGGGGGGAGACCCAGTACTTC; CDR3 protein: CASGGETQYF
clone size: NA; D gene: TRBD2; J gene: TRBJ2-2; V gene: TRBV2; CDR3 DNA: TGTGCCAGCCAGCGCTTAAGTAGCGGGAGAACGGCCGGGGAGCTGTTTTTT; CDR3 protein: CASQRLSSGRTAGELFF
clone size: once; D gene: NA; J gene: TRBJ1-1; V gene: TRBV9; CDR3 DNA: TGTGCCAGCAGCCCTCGACAGGAGAACACTGAAGCTTTCTTT; CDR3 protein: CASSPRQENTEAFF
clone size: NA; D gene: NA; J gene: TRBJ2-3; V gene: TRBV7-2; CDR3 DNA: TGTGCCAGCAGCTTAGGTGGGGGGAACACAGATACGCAGTATTTT; CDR3 protein: CASSLGGGNTDTQYF
clone size: NA; D gene: TRBD1; J gene: TRBJ2-7; V gene: TRBV6-5; CDR3 DNA: TGTGCCAGCAGTTACGGACAGGGAGGCACCTACGAGCAGTACTTC; CDR3 protein: CASSYGQGGTYEQYF
clone size: NA; D gene: NA; J gene: TRBJ1-2; V gene: TRBV19; CDR3 DNA: TGTGCCAGTAGTATGGTCGCAGGGGACTATGGCTACACCTTC; CDR3 protein: CASSMVAGDYGYTF
clone size: NA; D gene: NA; J gene: TRBJ1-4; V gene: TRBV6-5; CDR3 DNA: TGTGCCAGCAGTTATGGTGGGGTAGGGGATGAAAAACTGTTTTTT; CDR3 protein: CASSYGGVGDEKLFF
clone size: NA; D gene: NA; J gene: TRBJ1-1; V gene: TRBV6-5; CDR3 DNA: TGTGCCAGCAGTTGGAGGGGAACGAACACTGAAGCTTTCTTT; CDR3 protein: CASSWRGTNTEAFF
clone size: NA; D gene: TRBD1; J gene: TRBJ2-5; V gene: TRBV29-1; CDR3 DNA: TGCAGCGTTTTAGGGGGCGCGGAGACCCAGTACTTC; CDR3 protein: CSVLGGAETQYF
clone size: once; D gene: TRBD1; J gene: TRBJ2-2; V gene: TRBV5-1; CDR3 DNA: TGCGCCAGCAGCTTCGCGGACAGGGACGCCGGGGAGCTGTTTTTT; CDR3 protein: CASSFADRDAGELFF
clone size: NA; D gene: TRBD2; J gene: TRBJ2-3; V gene: TRBV4-1; CDR3 DNA: TGCGCCAGTTCGCGGGAGAGGGTAGATACGCAGTATTTT; CDR3 protein: CASSRERVDTQYF
clone size: NA; D gene: NA; J gene: TRBJ1-1; V gene: TRBV10-1; CDR3 DNA: TGCGCCAGCAGTGAGTCGAGTGAAGCTTTCTTT; CDR3 protein: CASSESSEAFF
clone size: NA; D gene: NA; J gene: TRBJ1-2; V gene: TRBV7-2; CDR3 DNA: TGTGCCAGCAGCCGACATATCGACTATGGCTACACCTTC; CDR3 protein: CASSRHIDYGYTF
clone size: once; D gene: TRBD2; J gene: TRBJ2-7; V gene: TRBV4-1; CDR3 DNA: TGCGCCAGCAGCCTGGGAGGGGACTACGAGCAGTACTTC; CDR3 protein: CASSLGGDYEQYF
clone size: once; D gene: NA; J gene: TRBJ2-5; V gene: TRBV30; CDR3 DNA: TGTGCCGGGGGGTCGACTAGTTTACCGGGAGAGACCCAGTACTTC; CDR3 protein: CAGGSTSLPGETQYF
clone size: few; D gene: NA; J gene: TRBJ1-6; V gene: TRBV7-6; CDR3 DNA: TGTGCCAGCAGCTGGGGGGAGTCAGATTCACCCCTCCACTTT; CDR3 protein: CASSWGESDSPLHF
clone size: NA; D gene: NA; J gene: TRBJ2-3; V gene: TRBV27; CDR3 DNA: TGTGCCAGCGCAAGCGAGCTGCCCACAGATACGCAGTATTTT; CDR3 protein: CASASELPTDTQYF
clone size: NA; D gene: TRBD2; J gene: TRBJ2-3; V gene: TRBV5-4; CDR3 DNA: TGTGCCAGCAGCGGGGGACTAGCGGGCACAGATACGCAGTATTTT; CDR3 protein: CASSGGLAGTDTQYF
clone size: NA; D gene: NA; J gene: TRBJ1-3; V gene: TRBV6-5; CDR3 DNA: TGTGCCAGCAGTGCGCTCGGGACTTCTGGAAACACCATATATTTT; CDR3 protein: CASSALGTSGNTIYF
clone size: NA; D gene: NA; J gene: TRBJ1-2; V gene: TRBV19; CDR3 DNA: TGTGCCAGTAGTATAGGAGGGTCATTAGGGAACTATGGCTACACCTTC; CDR3 protein: CASSIGGSLGNYGYTF
clone size: NA; D gene: TRBD1; J gene: TRBJ1-1; V gene: TRBV5-1; CDR3 DNA: TGCGCCAGCAGCGCGGGACAGGGGGTTGGGAACACTGAAGCTTTCTTT; CDR3 protein: CASSAGQGVGNTEAFF
clone size: NA; D gene: NA; J gene: TRBJ1-2; V gene: TRBV28; CDR3 DNA: TGTGCCAGCAGTTTATCTCTCGAGCGGACGCATCTCTATGGCTACACCTTC; CDR3 protein: CASSLSLERTHLYGYTF
clone size: NA; D gene: TRBD1; J gene: TRBJ1-1; V gene: TRBV6-5; CDR3 DNA: TGTGCCAGCAGAACGGACAGGGGGCTCCATGAAGCTTTCTTT; CDR3 protein: CASRTDRGLHEAFF
clone size: once; D gene: NA; J gene: TRBJ1-2; V gene: TRBV11-2; CDR3 DNA: TGTGCCAGCCGCCGAGCAGGGGTCGGTGATGGCTACACCTTC; CDR3 protein: CASRRAGVGDGYTF
clone size: once; D gene: NA; J gene: TRBJ1-3; V gene: TRBV2; CDR3 DNA: TGTGCCAGCAGTGAAAACAGTATCTCTGGAAACACCATATATTTT; CDR3 protein: CASSENSISGNTIYF
clone size: NA; D gene: NA; J gene: TRBJ2-7; V gene: TRBV9; CDR3 DNA: TGTGCCAGCAGCCCGGGGGACAGACCCTACGAGCAGTACTTC; CDR3 protein: CASSPGDRPYEQYF
clone size: few; D gene: TRBD1; J gene: TRBJ2-2; V gene: TRBV10-1; CDR3 DNA: TGCGCCAGCAGCCCGGGACAGGACCCCGGGGAGCTGTTTTTT; CDR3 protein: CASSPGQDPGELFF
clone size: NA; D gene: TRBD2; J gene: TRBJ2-5; V gene: TRBV14; CDR3 DNA: TGTGCCAGCAGCAAGCTAGCGGTTCAAGAGACCCAGTACTTC; CDR3 protein: CASSKLAVQETQYF
clone size: once; D gene: TRBD2; J gene: TRBJ2-3; V gene: TRBV11-2; CDR3 DNA: TGTGCCAGCAGCTTACTAGCGGGAGTGGCAGATACGCAGTATTTT; CDR3 protein: CASSLLAGVADTQYF
clone size: NA; D gene: NA; J gene: TRBJ1-5; V gene: TRBV4-1; CDR3 DNA: TGCGCCAGCAGCCAAGGATTTTTAGGCCAGGGTGGCAATCAGCCCCAGCATTTT; CDR3 protein: CASSQGFLGQGGNQPQHF
clone size: NA; D gene: NA; J gene: TRBJ1-1; V gene: TRBV15; CDR3 DNA: TGTGCCACCAGCAGAGGGGCAGGGCGGAACACTGAAGCTTTCTTT; CDR3 protein: CATSRGAGRNTEAFF
clone size: NA; D gene: TRBD1; J gene: TRBJ2-7; V gene: TRBV7-9; CDR3 DNA: TGTGCCAGCAGCTACATCGCCGGGACAGGACTACCCTACGAGCAGTACTTC; CDR3 protein: CASSYIAGTGLPYEQYF
clone size: NA; D gene: NA; J gene: TRBJ1-6; V gene: TRBV10-3; CDR3 DNA: TGTGCCATCAGTGGCCGAGCTATGACAGAAGCGAATTCACCCCTCCACTTT; CDR3 protein: CAISGRAMTEANSPLHF